A selection of T cell receptor beta chains follows, all from one sample in a study of cytomegalovirus exposure and HLA in healthy donors. Produced via immunoSEQ multiplex PCR; TCRdb's table is partial and in-frame only. The repertoire holds around 150,000 clones, 70% to 80% seen once, with more than 3.5% in the top ten. The sequencing input was PBMCs. All receptors derive from a man in his forties in good health and CMV-seronegative. Both conserved end residues are part of each CDR3. The order of the fields is J gene, D gene, V gene, clone size, CDR3 protein, CDR3 DNA. The D gene is left open where the match is weak. Rows give clone size only sometimes, using once, few, many, or a class for an expanded clone.

TRBJ1-6,NA,TRBV5-6,NA,CASSFGRADSPLHF,TGTGCCAGCAGCTTCGGCAGGGCCGATTCACCCCTCCACTTT
TRBJ2-7,TRBD1,TRBV18,NA,CASSPGTGTPNSYEQYF,TGTGCCAGCTCACCGGGGACAGGGACGCCGAATTCCTACGAGCAGTACTTC
TRBJ1-3,TRBD1,TRBV5-4,NA,CASSSIWDSPSGNTIYF,TGTGCCAGCAGCTCTATATGGGACAGCCCCTCTGGAAACACCATATATTTT
TRBJ2-7,TRBD1,TRBV5-6,NA,CASSPPGQAVEQYF,TGTGCCAGCAGCCCTCCGGGACAGGCGGTCGAGCAGTACTTC
TRBJ1-6,NA,TRBV19,NA,CASSIGGGYNSPLHF,TGTGCCAGTAGTATAGGGGGGGGATATAATTCACCCCTCCACTTT
TRBJ1-2,TRBD1,TRBV4-1,NA,CASSQPGTGGSGYTF,TGCGCCAGCAGCCAGCCCGGGACAGGGGGTTCTGGCTACACCTTC
TRBJ2-1,TRBD2,TRBV9,once,CASSVEPLAGGQFF,TGTGCCAGCAGCGTAGAACCCTTAGCGGGGGGGCAGTTCTTC
TRBJ2-1,TRBD1,TRBV7-3,NA,CASSLTGTGERHEQFF,TGTGCCAGCAGCTTAACGGGGACAGGGGAACGCCATGAGCAGTTCTTC
TRBJ2-1,NA,TRBV7-7,NA,CASSPRGGTDNEQFF,TGTGCTAGCAGCCCTAGAGGAGGGACAGACAATGAGCAGTTCTTC
TRBJ1-4,NA,TRBV2,NA,CASISSEINEKLFF,TGTGCCAGCATATCCTCGGAGATTAATGAAAAACTGTTTTTT
TRBJ1-3,TRBD1,TRBV25-1,NA,CASSAPGTGFTGNTIYF,TGTGCCAGCAGTGCCCCCGGGACAGGGTTTACTGGAAACACCATATATTTT